This T cell receptor (beta chain) comes out of a study of T cell responses to AZD1222 COVID-19 vaccine. General study points: In all cases, repertoires were sampled only after the peak T cell response.

Of note for this clone: What it recognizes is unknown.

TCRdb's copy holds only in-frame clones and misses some; the assay was immunoSEQ multiplex PCR. The sample has under 30,000 clones, roughly 90% seen once; the top ten hold approximately 8%. The material sequenced was peripheral blood, taken 28 days after the second AZD1222 dose. The sequence derives from an adult who received the AZD1222 COVID-19 vaccine.

CDR3 sequence (DNA): TGTGCCAGCAGCCAAGATTGGTCGGGGCAGGAGCAGTTCTTC. It translates to CASSQDWSGQEQFF. The V gene is TRBV14, the J gene TRBJ2-1, with D possibly called TRBD1 or TRBD2 (5 bases each). The CDR3 sequence is 14 residues long. The V and J ends lost 0 bases and 10 bases respectively, with 13 bases between them. CDR1 and CDR2 (germline): SGHDN, FVKESK. The whole variable domain, filled in from reference TRBV14 and TRBJ2-1, reads EAGVTQFPSHSVIEKGQTVTLRCDPISGHDNLYWYRRVMGKEIKFLLHFVKESKQDESGMPNNRFLAERTGGTYSTLKVQPAELEDSGVYFCASSQDWSGQEQFFGPGTRLTVL.